These 25 T cell receptor beta chains were sequenced from one sample in a study of T cell responses to AZD1222 COVID-19 vaccine. Only in-frame clones appear in the TCRdb table, and some are missing; sequencing was by immunoSEQ multiplex PCR. The repertoire includes about 75,000 clones, 88% of them detected once, and 8% to 10% sits in the top ten. The starting material was peripheral blood, obtained 28 days after the second dose of the MenACWY control vaccine. The receptor set was obtained from an adult who received the MenACWY meningococcal vaccine as a control.

This clone was seen more than once but under ten times. V and J are TRBV6-1 and TRBJ1-5; no reliable D call. CDR1 MNHNS and CDR2 SASEGT come from the germline V gene. This CDR3 contains 13 residues. Trimming shortened V by 2 bases and J by 4 bases, and 6 bases separated the two germline ends. The CDR3 bases are TGTGCCAGCAGTGAAAGAGAAAATCAGCCCCAGCATTTT. This sequence encodes CASSERENQPQHF.

The rearrangement links TRBV6-6 to TRBJ2-2, with 10 bases matching TRBD1. Germline lookup yields CDR1 MNHNY and CDR2 SVGAGI (reference sequence). The CDR3 has 15 residues. The J segment lost 7 bases and the V segment lost 0 bases, leaving 2 bases of the junction unmatched. The CDR3 region has the DNA TGTGCCAGCAGTTACTCTGGACAGGGGGTCGGGGAGCTGTTTTTT. It translates to CASSYSGQGVGELFF.

With respect to this clone: Other DNA variants within this sample encode the same CDR3. V is TRBV5-6 and J is TRBJ1-6; no definite D call. The V gene lost 5 bases and the J gene lost 9 bases, with 15 bases spanning the gap. Germline V CDR1 and CDR2: SGHDT, YYEEEE. This CDR3 has 14 residues. CDR3 DNA: TGTGCCAGCAGTCTCCGAGGCGGTGGTTCACCCCTCCACTTT. Its translation: CASSLRGGGSPLHF.

The chain carries TRBV10-3 and TRBJ1-4, with 9 positions matching TRBD1. The germline gives CDR1 ENHRY, CDR2 SYGVKD. Trimming at V came to 5 bases and at J to 6 bases, leaving 4 bases not matched to a gene. This CDR3 is built from 14 residues. The CDR3 region is CAISPDRGDEKLFF. The CDR3 DNA sequence: TGTGCCATCAGTCCCGACAGGGGGGATGAAAAACTGTTTTTT.

V is TRBV4-1 and J is TRBJ2-1; D possibly corresponds to TRBD1 (5 bases). The CDR3 spans 17 residues. Germline V gene data show CDR1 as MGHRA and CDR2 as YSYEKL. Trimming took 4 bases from V and 6 from J, leaving 22 bases between them. The DNA of the CDR3 is TGCGCCAGCAGCCCCCCCCTGGGGCTTACCCGCTCCAATGAGCAGTTCTTC. Its protein is CASSPPLGLTRSNEQFF.

J is TRBJ1-6 and V is TRBV6-1; D remains unclear. CDR3 length equals 12 residues. In germline, CDR1 is MNHNS, CDR2 SASEGT. Trimming left V 0 bases short and J 10 bases short, with 4 bases between. CDR3 protein: CASSEAYSPLHF. CDR3 DNA: TGTGCCAGCAGTGAAGCGTACTCACCCCTCCACTTT.

This chain links TRBV4-1 with TRBJ2-7, with D possibly being TRBD2 (5 bases). CDR1 and CDR2 from the germline V gene are MGHRA and YSYEKL. V shed 5 bases and J shed 3 bases, with 11 bases lying between them. CDR3 length: 13 residues. This CDR3 reads CASSARDNYEQYF. The CDR3 nucleotides read TGCGCCAGCAGCGCCCGGGATAACTACGAGCAGTACTTC.

J is TRBJ2-5 and V is TRBV7-3, with 7 bases lining up with TRBD1. The trim removed 5 bases at V and 5 bases at J, leaving 5 bases unmatched. The germline V gene encodes CDR1 SGHTA and CDR2 FQGTGA. The CDR3 covers 13 residues. The CDR3 DNA follows: TGTGCCAGCAGCCCAGGGGGTTGGGAGACCCAGTACTTC. Translated, it gives CASSPGGWETQYF.

The chain links TRBV3-1 (or the pseudogene TRBV3-2) to TRBJ2-7; 13 bases map to TRBD2. Losses at the gene ends were 4 bases for V and 2 bases for J; bases not matched to a gene: 5. The germline gives CDR1 LGHDT, CDR2 YNNKEL (reference sequence). The CDR3 covers 16 residues. In nucleotides, the CDR3 is TGTGCCAGCAGCCCCCGGACTAGCGGGAGACCCTACGAGCAGTACTTC. Its protein is CASSPRTSGRPYEQYF.

A word on this clone: A far larger clone is one base from this, pointing to a likely read error. The V and J genes are TRBV7-9 and TRBJ1-2; no firm D call. Trimming removed 1 base from V and 1 base from J, with 4 bases in between. Germline V gene lookup returns CDR1 SEHNR and CDR2 FQNEAQ (reference sequence). CDR3 size: 13 residues. CDR3 nucleotides: TGTGCCAGCAGCTTAGACGATAACTATGGCTACACCTTC. Amino acids: CASSLDDNYGYTF.

The chain joins TRBV6-1 to TRBJ2-1; 10 bases match TRBD2. CDR1 is MNHNS and CDR2 is SASEGT in the germline V gene. Trimming removed 2 bases from V and 7 bases from J; junction bases left unmatched: 5. The CDR3 contains 15 residues. CDR3 sequence (DNA): TGTGCCAGCAGTGAAACAGCGGGGGGGCCAAATGAGCAGTTCTTC. Residues: CASSETAGGPNEQFF.

The chain couples TRBV5-4 to TRBJ1-3; no clear D. V lost 2 bases to trimming and J lost 5 bases, with 5 bases between them. The CDR3 length is 12 residues. The germline CDR1 and CDR2 sequences are SGHNT and YYREEE (reference sequence). CDR3 sequence reads: CASSLNRNTIYF. DNA of the CDR3: TGTGCCAGCAGCTTAAATAGAAACACCATATATTTT.

This clone occurred a few times. This sequence joins TRBV5-1 and TRBJ1-4; D not resolved. CDR3 length equals 15 residues. Germline V gene data show CDR1 as SGHRS and CDR2 as YFSETQ. The V gene lost 0 bases and the J gene lost 5 bases, with 11 bases spanning the gap. This CDR3 reads CASSLVGQMNEKLFF. In nucleotides, the CDR3 is TGCGCCAGCAGCTTGGTCGGTCAGATGAATGAAAAACTGTTTTTT.

This clone has only one observation. CDR3 sequence (DNA): TGTGCCACCAGTGACGATCTGACAGGGCATAGCACAGATACGCAGTATTTT. This sequence encodes CATSDDLTGHSTDTQYF. J is TRBJ2-3 and V is TRBV24-1, with TRBD1 matching 7 bases. The CDR3 consists of 17 residues. The junction had 9 bases not matched to a gene; V was cut back by 4 bases and J by 0 bases. Germline lookup yields CDR1 KGHDR and CDR2 SFDVKD.

The chain combines TRBV7-9 with TRBJ1-1; D might be TRBD1 (6 bases). The germline CDR1 and CDR2 sequences are SEHNR and FQNEAQ (reference sequence). The V end was cut by 2 bases, the J end by 7 bases, with 14 bases between. The CDR3 loop spans 14 amino acids. The CDR3 coding sequence is TGTGCCAGCAGCTTAATCCGGGGGGCTGGTGAAGCTTTCTTT. This sequence encodes CASSLIRGAGEAFF.

This chain joins TRBV9 and TRBJ1-5; 7 nucleotides agree with TRBD1. Germline CDR1 is SGDLS and CDR2 is YYNGEE. The J segment lost 3 bases and the V segment lost 2 bases, leaving 5 bases of the junction unmatched. The CDR3 has 15 residues. This chain's CDR3 is CASSVAGQNNQPQHF. CDR3 bases: TGTGCCAGCAGCGTGGCGGGACAGAACAATCAGCCCCAGCATTTT.

This clone came up a few times. This rearrangement joins TRBV9 to TRBJ2-6; a possible D gene is TRBD1 (6 bases). CDR1 and CDR2 from the germline V gene are SGDLS and YYNGEE. The CDR3 runs to 16 residues. V was pared by 2 bases and J by 3 bases, with 12 bases between. Written as DNA, the CDR3 is TGTGCCAGCAGCGTGACACAGGGTAGTGGGGCCAACGTCCTGACTTTC. It specifies CASSVTQGSGANVLTF.

The V call is TRBV2, the J call TRBJ2-7; TRBD2 might be the D (5 bases). CDR1 and CDR2 from the germline V gene are SNHLY and FYNNEI. V gave up 5 bases and J gave up 9 bases, with 14 bases separating them. The CDR3 runs to 12 residues. DNA of the CDR3: TGTGCCAGCAGTCTCGGGGAAAGAGGGCAGTACTTC. This sequence encodes CASSLGERGQYF. Full variable domain (missing parts from reference TRBV2 and TRBJ2-7): EPEVTQTPSHQVTQMGQEVILRCVPISNHLYFYWYRQILGQKVEFLVSFYNNEISEKSEIFDDQFSVERPDGSNFTLKIRSTKLEDSAMYFCASSLGERGQYFGPGTRLTVT.

V is TRBV5-1 and J is TRBJ1-2; 7 nucleotides align to TRBD1. The CDR3 runs to 15 residues. The V and J ends lost 4 bases and 8 bases, in that order; junction bases with no gene match: 14. Germline CDR1 and CDR2: SGHRS and YFSETQ. The CDR3 spells CASSVRTGGGSGYTF. The DNA for the CDR3 is TGCGCCAGCAGCGTTCGGACAGGCGGTGGTAGCGGCTACACCTTC.

The rearrangement joins TRBV18 to TRBJ1-5, with 8 nucleotides matching TRBD1. Losses at the gene ends were 3 bases for V and 7 bases for J; bases not matched to a gene: 11. Germline CDR1 reads KGHSH; CDR2 reads LQKENI. CDR3 length: 16 amino acids. The CDR3 sequence is CASSPISGTGRQPQHF. The DNA for the CDR3 is TGTGCCAGCTCACCCATCTCCGGGACAGGAAGACAGCCCCAGCATTTT. The full variable domain, completed using reference TRBV18 and TRBJ1-5, is NAGVMQNPRHLVRRRGQEARLRCSPMKGHSHVYWYRQLPEEGLKFMVYLQKENIIDESGMPKERFSAEFPKEGPSILRIQQVVRGDSAAYFCASSPISGTGRQPQHFGDGTRLSIL.

V usage is TRBV28 and J usage is TRBJ1-4; tentative D call: TRBD1 (6 bases). Germline V gives CDR1 MDHEN, CDR2 SYDVKM. V was cut by 2 bases and J by 8 bases, with 12 bases left in between. This CDR3 region has 14 residues. CDR3 nucleotides: TGTGCCAGCAGTTTACGGGGGGCCGAGGAAAAACTGTTTTTT. Its translation: CASSLRGAEEKLFF.

The chain links TRBV2 to TRBJ1-1; a possible D gene is TRBD1 (5 bases). The CDR3 spans 13 residues. V was trimmed by 1 base and J by 11 bases, leaving 14 bases between them. Germline lookup yields CDR1 SNHLY and CDR2 FYNNEI. The CDR3 sequence: CASSEGTRQIAFF. As DNA, the CDR3 is TGTGCCAGCAGTGAAGGGACACGGCAGATTGCTTTCTTT. Variable domain in full (rest from reference TRBV2 and TRBJ1-1): EPEVTQTPSHQVTQMGQEVILRCVPISNHLYFYWYRQILGQKVEFLVSFYNNEISEKSEIFDDQFSVERPDGSNFTLKIRSTKLEDSAMYFCASSEGTRQIAFFGQGTRLTVV.

This chain connects TRBV3-1 (or the pseudogene TRBV3-2) to TRBJ1-4, with D perhaps TRBD1 (5 bases). Trimming took 0 bases from V and 8 from J, leaving 10 bases between them. This CDR3 spans 14 amino acids. Germline-derived CDR1 and CDR2 are LGHDT and YNNKEL (reference sequence). CDR3 bases: TGTGCCAGCAGCCAAGATCCAGGGATCGAAAAACTGTTTTTT. Its translation: CASSQDPGIEKLFF.

The CDR3 DNA sequence: TGCAGCGCCATGGTTGGCGAAAAACTGTTTTTT. Amino acid sequence: CSAMVGEKLFF. The chain joins TRBV29-1 to TRBJ1-4; D not resolved. Trimming took off 7 bases at V and 8 bases at J, with 11 bases between the two ends. This CDR3 is 11 amino acids long. Germline V gene data show CDR1 as SQVTM and CDR2 as ANQGSEA.

The rearrangement links TRBV5-1 to TRBJ1-1; 8 bases fit TRBD1. V gave up 4 bases and J gave up 6 bases; unmatched junction bases: 8. This CDR3 has 14 amino acids. CDR1 is SGHRS and CDR2 is YFSETQ in the germline V gene. The CDR3 nucleotides read TGCGCCAGCAGCCCAAGACAGGGGAGGGCTGAAGCTTTCTTT. Translated: CASSPRQGRAEAFF.